This T cell receptor beta chain was recorded in a study of blood T cells in healthy people across ages. Study overall: T cells yielded about one barcoded beta molecule per two cells through template switching.

A J-beta primer mix and a sample-barcoded 5' primer were used in a second PCR of about 6 to 12 cycles. From the 5' RACE reads, TCRdb called clonotypes with MiXCR, one entry per CDR3 protein. The sample has 1.5 million or so distinct CDR3 sequences, around 42% seen once. The V gene end was trimmed by 7 bases and the J gene end by 2 bases; junction bases not matched to a gene: 9. The CDR3 contains 14 residues. Germline CDR1 and CDR2: SGHRS and YFSETQ. Concerning this clonotype: The antigen is unknown.

Study outcomes and limitations: Among T cells, TCR beta diversity per million cells dropped roughly linearly as age rose.

The sequence came from a woman aged 18-29 years in good health. Sequencing was carried out using blood. This rearrangement joins TRBV5-1 to TRBJ2-7; 7 bases are a match to TRBD2. The CDR3 loop reads CASGLLAETYEQYF. CDR3 nucleotides: TGCGCCAGCGGTCTTCTAGCGGAGACCTACGAGCAGTACTTC.